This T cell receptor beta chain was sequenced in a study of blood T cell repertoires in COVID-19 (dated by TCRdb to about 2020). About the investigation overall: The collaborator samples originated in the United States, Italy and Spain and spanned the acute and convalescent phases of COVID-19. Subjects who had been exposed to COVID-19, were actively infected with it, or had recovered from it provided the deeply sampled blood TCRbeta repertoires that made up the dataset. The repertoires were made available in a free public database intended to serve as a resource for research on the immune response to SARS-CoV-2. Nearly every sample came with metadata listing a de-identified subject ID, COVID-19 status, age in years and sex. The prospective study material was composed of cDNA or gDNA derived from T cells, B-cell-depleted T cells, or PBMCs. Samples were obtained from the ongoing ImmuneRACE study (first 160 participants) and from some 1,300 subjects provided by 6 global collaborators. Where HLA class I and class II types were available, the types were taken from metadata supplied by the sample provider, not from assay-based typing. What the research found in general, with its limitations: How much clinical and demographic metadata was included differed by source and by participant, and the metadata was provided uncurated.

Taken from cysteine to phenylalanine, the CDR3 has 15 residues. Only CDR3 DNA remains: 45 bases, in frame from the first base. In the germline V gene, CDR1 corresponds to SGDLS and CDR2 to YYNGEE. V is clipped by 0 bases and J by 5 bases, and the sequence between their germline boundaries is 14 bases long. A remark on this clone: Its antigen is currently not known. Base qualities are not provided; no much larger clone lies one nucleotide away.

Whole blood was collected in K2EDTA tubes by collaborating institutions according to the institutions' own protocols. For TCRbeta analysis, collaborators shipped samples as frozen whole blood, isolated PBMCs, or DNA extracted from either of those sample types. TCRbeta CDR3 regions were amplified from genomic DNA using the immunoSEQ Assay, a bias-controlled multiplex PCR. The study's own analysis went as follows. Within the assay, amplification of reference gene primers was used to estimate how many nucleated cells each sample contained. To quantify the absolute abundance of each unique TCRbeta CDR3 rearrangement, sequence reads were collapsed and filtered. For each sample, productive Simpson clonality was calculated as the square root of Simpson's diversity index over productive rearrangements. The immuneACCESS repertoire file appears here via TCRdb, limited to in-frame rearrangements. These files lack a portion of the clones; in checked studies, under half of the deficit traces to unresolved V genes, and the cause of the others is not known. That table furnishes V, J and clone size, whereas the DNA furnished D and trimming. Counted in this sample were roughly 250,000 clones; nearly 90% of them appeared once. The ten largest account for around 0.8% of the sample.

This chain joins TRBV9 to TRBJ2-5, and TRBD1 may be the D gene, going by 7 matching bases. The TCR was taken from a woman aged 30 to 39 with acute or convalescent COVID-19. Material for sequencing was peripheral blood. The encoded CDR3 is CASSVDLQGRETQYF. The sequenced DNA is TGTGCCAGCAGCGTAGATCTACAGGGGAGGGAGACCCAGTACTTC.